This TCR beta chain was retrieved from a study of PD-1 blockade in classical Hodgkin lymphoma. General study results and limits: Complete responders showed a baseline diversity that resembled the diversity of newly diagnosed patients.

Measured with immunoSEQ multiplex PCR; TCRdb has only the in-frame clones, and not every one. The sample lists around 4,100 clones, around 65% occurring once. All the patients suffered relapse after autologous stem cell transplantation, and brentuximab vedotin exposure differed. As to this clone: The antigen remains undetermined.

There are 16 residues in the CDR3. Germline CDR1 reads MDHEN; CDR2 reads SYDVKM. Trimming at V came to 4 bases and at J to 5 bases, leaving 12 bases not matched to a gene. V and J are TRBV28 and TRBJ2-5; 8 bases are a match to TRBD1. This clonotype was obtained from a human donor with classical Hodgkin lymphoma. The sequencing used peripheral blood mononuclear cells (PBMCs), collected at baseline. CDR3 in DNA: TGTGCCAGCAGTTCGCAGGGGGCGGATATGTTGGAGACCCAGTACTTC. It yields the protein CASSSQGADMLETQYF.